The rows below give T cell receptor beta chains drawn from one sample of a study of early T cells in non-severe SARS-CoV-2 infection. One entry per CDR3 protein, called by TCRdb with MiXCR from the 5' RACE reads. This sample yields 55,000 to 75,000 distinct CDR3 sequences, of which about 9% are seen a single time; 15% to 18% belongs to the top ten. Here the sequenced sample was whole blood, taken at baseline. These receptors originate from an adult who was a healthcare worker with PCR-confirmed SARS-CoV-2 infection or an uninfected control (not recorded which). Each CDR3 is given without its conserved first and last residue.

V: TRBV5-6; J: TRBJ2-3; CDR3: ASSFGFQTDTQY
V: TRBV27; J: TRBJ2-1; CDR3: ASSFYSRTNEQF
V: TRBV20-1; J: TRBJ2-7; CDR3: SAFGALVYEQY
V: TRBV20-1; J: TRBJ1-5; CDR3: SAIEQGRGQPQH
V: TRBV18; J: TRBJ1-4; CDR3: ASSPPGRGDEKLF
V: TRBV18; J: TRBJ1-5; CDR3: ASSPRNQGYNQPQH
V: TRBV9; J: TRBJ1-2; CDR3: ASSPLTDPGTGYT
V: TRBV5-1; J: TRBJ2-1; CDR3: ASSFYGGSYNEQF
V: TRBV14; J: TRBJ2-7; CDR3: ASSQEFFTEQY
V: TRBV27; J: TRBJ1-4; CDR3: ASQTRQQGAYNEKLF
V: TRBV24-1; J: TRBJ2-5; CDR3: ATTSASGPQETQY
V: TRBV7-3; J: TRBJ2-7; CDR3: ASSLSWGGEQY
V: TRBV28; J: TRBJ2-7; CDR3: ASSVPIQY
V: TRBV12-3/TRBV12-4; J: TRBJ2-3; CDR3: ASRDDKVTQY
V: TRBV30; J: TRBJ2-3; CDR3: AWSRTDTQY
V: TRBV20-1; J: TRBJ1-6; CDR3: SAPGGQGRYNSPLH
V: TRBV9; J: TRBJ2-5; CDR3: ASSPGSRETQY
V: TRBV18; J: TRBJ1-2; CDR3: ASSPPWSGTNYGYT
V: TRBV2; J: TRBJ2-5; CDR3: ASSGPGTGGYQETQY
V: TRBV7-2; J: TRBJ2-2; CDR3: ASSQGAGGLGELF
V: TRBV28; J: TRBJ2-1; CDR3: ASTPGGRNEQF
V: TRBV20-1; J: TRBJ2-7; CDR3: SASRDRDYEQY
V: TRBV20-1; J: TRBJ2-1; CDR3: SAPLASYNEQF
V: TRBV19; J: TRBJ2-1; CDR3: ASSFDPGLGSYNEQF
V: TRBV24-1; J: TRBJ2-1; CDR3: ATSPGGRAYNEQF
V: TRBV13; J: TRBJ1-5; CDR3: ASRTGKPQH
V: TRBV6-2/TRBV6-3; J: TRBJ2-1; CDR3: ASSPQTGYNEQF
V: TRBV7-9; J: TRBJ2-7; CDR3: ASSPRLAGGRSYEQY
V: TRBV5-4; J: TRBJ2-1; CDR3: ASSSKKTSGGVNEQF
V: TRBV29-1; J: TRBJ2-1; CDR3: SVDYNYNEQF
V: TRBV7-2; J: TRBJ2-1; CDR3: ASSEGLAAYEQF
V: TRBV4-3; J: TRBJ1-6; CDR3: ASSHELGTGRSRSPLH
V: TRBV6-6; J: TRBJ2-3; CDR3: ASRPLAGGPDTQY
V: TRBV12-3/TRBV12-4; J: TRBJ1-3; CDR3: ASSSSSHSGNTIY
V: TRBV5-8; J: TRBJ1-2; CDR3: ASSSGILTNYGYT
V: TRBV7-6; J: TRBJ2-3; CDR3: ASSPTGFSTDTQY
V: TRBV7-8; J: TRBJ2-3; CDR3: ASSTSGRPQDTQY
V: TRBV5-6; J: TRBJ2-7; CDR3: ASSQELRDRGYEQY
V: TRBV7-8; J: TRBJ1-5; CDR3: ASSLATGRDQPQH
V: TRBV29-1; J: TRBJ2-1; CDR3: SVRHLEQF
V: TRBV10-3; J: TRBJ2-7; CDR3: AISESGNSYEQY
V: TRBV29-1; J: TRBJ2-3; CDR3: SVVAGLAETDTQY
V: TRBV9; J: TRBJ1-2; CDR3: ASSPDTGSDYGYT
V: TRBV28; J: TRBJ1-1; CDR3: ASSSWTANTEAF
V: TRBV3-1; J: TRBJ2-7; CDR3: ASSTGTGEQY
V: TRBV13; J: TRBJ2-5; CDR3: ASSFLQGSPPETQY
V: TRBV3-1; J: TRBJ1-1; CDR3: ASRQWNTEAF
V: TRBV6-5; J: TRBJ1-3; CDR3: ASSKPTTGLAGNTIY